These 14 T cell receptor beta chains originate from one sample sequenced in a study of control samples from healthy donors and cancer patients. The data were produced by immunoSEQ multiplex PCR, yet TCRdb's version contains in-frame clones alone and is incomplete. The sample carries around 120,000 clones, about 93% recorded once. Sample: blood. Receptors originate from a man aged 25 to 40 in good health.

The chain employs TRBV6-5 and TRBJ1-2, with 9 positions matching TRBD1. J gave up 2 bases and V 9 bases, and 7 bases lay outside the gene matches. Looked up from germline, CDR1 is MNHEY and CDR2 is SVGAGI. The CDR3 has 14 amino acids. The DNA of the CDR3 is TGTGCCAGTACTGTAGGGACAGGGAACTATGGCTACACCTTC. It is translated as CASTVGTGNYGYTF.

Only one count was recorded for this clone. This chain uses TRBV19 with TRBJ2-3; the D gene could be TRBD1 or TRBD2 (5 bases each). The V gene lost 6 bases and the J gene lost 5 bases, with 18 bases spanning the gap. This CDR3 is 15 amino acids long. Germline V gene sequence: CDR1 LNHDA, CDR2 SQIVND (reference sequence). This CDR3 is CASSQKRGLKDTQYF. The CDR3 DNA sequence: TGTGCCAGTAGCCAAAAGAGGGGTTTAAAAGATACGCAGTATTTT.

The chain recombines TRBV7-9 with TRBJ1-2; a possible D gene is TRBD1 (6 bases). In germline, CDR1 is SEHNR, CDR2 FQNEAQ (reference sequence). Trimming cost V 0 bases and J 2 bases, with 10 bases left between them. CDR3 length: 15 residues. The CDR3 sequence is CASSLAGGANYGYTF. The CDR3 region has the DNA TGTGCCAGCAGCTTAGCGGGGGGCGCGAACTATGGCTACACCTTC. Full variable domain (rest looked up from reference TRBV7-9 and TRBJ1-2): DTGVSQNPRHKITKRGQNVTFRCDPISEHNRLYWYRQTLGQGPEFLTYFQNEAQLEKSRLLSDRFSAERPKGSFSTLEIQRTEQGDSAMYLCASSLAGGANYGYTFGSGTRLTVV.

The chain combines TRBV14 with TRBJ2-5, with 7 bases matching TRBD1. The J segment lost 5 bases and the V segment lost 0 bases, leaving 6 bases of the junction unmatched. Germline values: CDR1 SGHDN, CDR2 FVKESK. The CDR3 totals 15 residues. The CDR3 bases are TGTGCCAGCAGCCAAGATTCGACAGGGCAGGAGACCCAGTACTTC. Its translation is CASSQDSTGQETQYF.

This clone was seen only once. The CDR3 spells CASSSFRDREWTEAFF. The CDR3, as DNA: TGTGCCAGCAGCTCCTTTCGGGACAGGGAGTGGACTGAAGCTTTCTTT. V and J are TRBV7-9 and TRBJ1-1; 9 bases agree with TRBD1. Germline loops: CDR1 SEHNR, CDR2 FQNEAQ (reference sequence). This CDR3 spans 16 amino acids. The ends lost 4 bases at V and 5 bases at J; junction bases unmatched: 11.

V usage is TRBV2 and J usage is TRBJ1-4; 9 bases fit TRBD1. Germline V gene data show CDR1 as SNHLY and CDR2 as FYNNEI. The CDR3 runs 17 residues. Trimming removed 4 bases from V and 11 bases from J; junction bases left unmatched: 17. CDR3: CASSATSIRDREAKLFF. The CDR3 bases are TGTGCCAGCAGTGCCACCAGCATCCGGGACAGGGAAGCCAAACTGTTTTTT.

This clone was counted only a few times. An end of the junction does not agree with germline; a read error may underlie this. Here the CDR3 reads CASRLRNGKLFF. The CDR3 coding sequence is TGTGCCAGTAGGTTAAGAAATGGAAAACTGTTTTTT. This sequence joins TRBV19 and TRBJ1-4, with D hard to call. The length of the CDR3 is 12 residues. Looked up from germline, CDR1 is LNHDA and CDR2 is SQIVND (reference sequence).

The CDR3 sequence is CASSFRSGNTGELFF. The CDR3, as DNA: TGTGCCAGCAGCTTCAGATCGGGGAACACCGGGGAGCTGTTTTTT. The chain has TRBV5-4 and TRBJ2-2; D not certain. The CDR3 totals 15 residues. Germline V gene lookup returns CDR1 SGHNT and CDR2 YYREEE (reference sequence). V lost 2 bases, J lost 1 base, and 9 bases lay in between.

Points on this clone: Other DNA sequences in the same sample also yield this CDR3. The chain combines TRBV27 with TRBJ1-2, with TRBD1 matching 8 bases. CDR1 MNHEY and CDR2 SMNVEV come from the germline V gene (reference sequence). The V gene end was trimmed by 4 bases and the J gene end by 7 bases; junction bases not matched to a gene: 5. The CDR3 length is 13 residues. The CDR3 DNA is TGTGCCAGCAGTTACGGACAGGGAGCTGGCTACACCTTC. This translates into CASSYGQGAGYTF.

V and J are TRBV19 and TRBJ1-6, with a possible D match to TRBD1 (6 bases). V was trimmed by 5 bases and J by 1 base, leaving 18 bases between them. Germline lookup yields CDR1 LNHDA and CDR2 SQIVND (reference sequence). The CDR3 is 18 residues long. CDR3 sequence (DNA): TGTGCCAGTAGTCCCGGAGCAACAGGGTCGTCCTATAATTCACCCCTCCACTTT. Translated: CASSPGATGSSYNSPLHF.

The chain employs TRBV4-1 and TRBJ2-3, with TRBD2 matching 9 bases. The CDR3 sequence is 17 residues long. The ends lost 0 bases at V and 3 bases at J; junction bases unmatched: 7. In germline, CDR1 is MGHRA, CDR2 YSYEKL. The CDR3 DNA follows: TGCGCCAGCAGCCAAGAGGATAGCGGGGGATCAACAGATACGCAGTATTTT. Translation gives CASSQEDSGGSTDTQYF.

The chain recombines TRBV5-1 with TRBJ2-7, with TRBD1 identical over 10 bases. Germline V CDR1 and CDR2: SGHRS, YFSETQ. The CDR3 runs to 14 residues. After removal of 2 bases from V and 5 bases from J, the junction contained 4 bases not matched to a gene. The CDR3 nucleotides are TGCGCCAGCAGCTTTGGGACAGGGGTCGACGAGCAGTACTTC. It yields the protein CASSFGTGVDEQYF.

The chain combines TRBV27 with TRBJ1-5, with 12 bases aligning to TRBD1. The germline gives CDR1 MNHEY, CDR2 SMNVEV (reference sequence). CDR3 length: 17 residues. V lost 5 bases to trimming and J lost 7 bases; unmatched junction nucleotides: 12. CDR3 loop: CASSLIRGQGAKQPQHF. The CDR3 DNA follows: TGTGCCAGCAGTCTCATAAGGGGACAGGGGGCAAAACAGCCCCAGCATTTT.

This chain connects TRBV30 to TRBJ1-2, with TRBD1 identical over 9 bases. With 2 bases clipped from V and 1 base from J, the junction kept 2 bases outside the gene matches. Germline V gene data show CDR1 as GTSNPN and CDR2 as SVGIG (reference sequence). This CDR3 has 14 residues. DNA of the CDR3: TGTGCCTGGAGTTCGACAGGGGGTAACTATGGCTACACCTTC. Encoded protein: CAWSSTGGNYGYTF. The full variable domain, its missing parts supplied by reference TRBV30 and TRBJ1-2, is SQTIHQWPATLVQPVGSPLSLECTVEGTSNPNLYWYRQAAGRGLQLLFYSVGIGQISSEVPQNLSASRPQDRQFILSSKKLLLSDSGFYLCAWSSTGGNYGYTFGSGTRLTVV.